This entry describes one T cell receptor beta chain. The length of the CDR3 is 18 residues. Germline V gene lookup returns CDR1 DFQATT and CDR2 SNEGSKA (reference sequence). V gave up 3 bases and J gave up 3 bases, with 24 bases separating them. Using immunoSEQ multiplex PCR, the repertoire was profiled, and TCRdb retains in-frame clones only, with some absent. There are some 120,000 clones in the sample; around 89% occur only once, and about 1.1% lies in the top ten. These data belong to a study of control samples from healthy donors and cancer patients. The sequence was collected from a woman between 50 and 59 years old with colorectal cancer. The rearrangement links TRBV20-1 to TRBJ2-1; possibly TRBD1 for D (6 bases). The sequenced sample consisted of PBMCs. This chain's CDR3 is CSASGRQGQKILYNEQFF. CDR3 bases: TGCAGTGCTAGTGGTAGGCAGGGGCAAAAAATTCTCTACAATGAGCAGTTCTTC.